Listed below are T cell receptor beta chains from one sample, sequenced in a study of radiotherapy plus CTLA-4 blockade in lung cancer. The assay was immunoSEQ multiplex PCR, and TCRdb's table has in-frame clones only and misses some. The table lists 24,000 or so clones, about two thirds of them singletons. The material was peripheral blood, obtained from a patient treated with radiotherapy plus ipilimumab. The receptors here all came from a human donor with non-small cell lung cancer whose response to radiotherapy plus ipilimumab could not be evaluated. The conserved cysteine and the conserved F or W are not part of the CDR3 here.

V gene	J gene	CDR3 protein
TRBV2	TRBJ1-5	ASSRTGQGNQPQH
TRBV18	TRBJ2-2	ASSLKTGFTGELF
TRBV7-2	TRBJ2-7	ASSLGFGTGFYEQY
TRBV9	TRBJ2-7	ASSRGGSYEQY
TRBV7-2	TRBJ2-3	ASSSFSDTQY
TRBV4-3	TRBJ2-7	ASSQVFGASYEQY
TRBV5-1	TRBJ2-3	ASSPIGSSPDTQY
TRBV5-1	TRBJ1-6	ASSYQPGQQNSPLH
TRBV7-3	TRBJ1-2	ASSLMGSQGGYT
TRBV11-2	TRBJ2-7	ASNSGQGITYEQY
TRBV7-9	TRBJ2-3	ASSLEGRAPQY
TRBV29-1	TRBJ1-3	SVKGLEGGNTIY
TRBV7-6	TRBJ2-1	ASSRTGSSYNEQF
TRBV7-9	TRBJ2-2	ASSMGGTVETRNTGELF
TRBV7-2	TRBJ2-7	ASSSQGQGSYEQY
TRBV2	TRBJ1-2	ASTTGPYGYT
TRBV6-6	TRBJ2-3	ASTTGGGQDTQY
TRBV10-1	TRBJ2-7	ASSEAGRTYEQY
TRBV19	TRBJ1-1	ASSMRGSMNTEAF
TRBV29-1	TRBJ1-2	SVAKEANYGYT
TRBV18	TRBJ2-2	ASSPGGSRTGELF
TRBV19	TRBJ1-1	ASSNRGRNTEAF
TRBV18	TRBJ1-1	ASSRAGEMNTEAF
TRBV7-8	TRBJ1-4	ASSLSGATNEKLF
TRBV7-8	TRBJ1-1	ASSSRRNENTEAF
TRBV6-5	TRBJ1-3	ASRGGGNTIY
TRBV4-2	TRBJ1-6	ASSQEGARSPLH
TRBV7-3	TRBJ2-1	ASRGLGNEQF
TRBV14	TRBJ2-7	ASSRQTGGNYEQY
TRBV30	TRBJ2-3	AWSSLAGATDTQY
TRBV11-3	TRBJ2-1	ASSLGSGRGLFYEQF
TRBV7-6	TRBJ2-2	ASSPLRTGGTGELF
TRBV7-2	TRBJ2-7	ASSPGAGRSYEQY
TRBV9	TRBJ2-7	ASSVRGTGGQSEQY